This section outlines one T cell receptor beta chain sequence together with its context. The target antigen is unknown. The CDR3 is made up of 14 amino acids. V dropped 8 bases and J dropped 9 bases, with 20 bases sitting between them. CDR1 MDHEN and CDR2 SYDVKM come from the germline V gene. This record belongs to a study of cytomegalovirus exposure and HLA in healthy donors. Overall study context: Most donors, about 77% of approximately 400 genotyped, fell in the Caucasian-associated ancestry cluster.

Study results and caveats: Sequencing depth roughly uniform across donors was assumed in presence/absence analyses.

The PCR used 60 Vbeta and 13 Jbeta primers. TCRdb's table, derived via immunoSEQ multiplex PCR, lists solely in-frame clones and lacks some. The sample holds some 120,000 clones, around 80% seen once. The TCR originated in a man aged 30 to 45 in good health and CMV-seropositive. Input material: PBMCs. This rearrangement joins TRBV28 to TRBJ1-5, with D maybe TRBD1 (5 bases). The CDR3 DNA follows: TGTGCCAGCGGACTGGGAGGCCGGGACTTGCCCCAGCATTTT. Translation: CASGLGGRDLPQHF.